This T cell receptor (beta chain) was documented in a study of cytomegalovirus exposure and HLA in healthy donors. It was with 60 Vbeta and 13 Jbeta primers that the PCR ran. Libraries were prepared by immunoSEQ multiplex PCR; TCRdb keeps only in-frame clonotypes and omits some of them. The table has 100,000 to 150,000 clones, 82% seen once; the top ten hold about 11%. Looked up from germline, CDR1 is MDHEN and CDR2 is SYDVKM. V was pared by 2 bases and J by 6 bases, with 5 bases between. The CDR3 is 12 residues long. This sequence joins TRBV28 and TRBJ2-1; D perhaps matches TRBD2 (5 bases). This clonotype was sampled from a male donor in good health and CMV-seropositive. The sample consisted of PBMCs. In DNA, the CDR3 is TGTGCCAGCAGTTTAGCGGGCAATGAGCAGTTCTTC. It translates to CASSLAGNEQFF.